Sequencing of this TCR beta chain was carried out in a study of cytomegalovirus exposure and HLA in healthy donors. Study results and caveats: Previous analysis showed most TCR beta V segments were productive about 87% or about 30% of the time. The authors considered a cluster of highly shared sequence variants likely to be a sequencing artifact. Apart from CMV serostatus, no immune exposure information was available.

Participants comprised healthy donors of bone marrow. Vbeta (60) and Jbeta (13) primers were used in the PCR. Profiled with immunoSEQ multiplex PCR; TCRdb holds only in-frame clones, not every one. The sample contains some 110,000 clones, around 68% of which appear only once. The CDR3 extends over 13 amino acids. Germline CDR1 and CDR2: GTSNPN and SVGIG (reference sequence). Trimming removed 2 bases from V and 5 bases from J, with 11 bases in between. On this clone: Its antigen is unknown.

V and J are TRBV30 and TRBJ2-3, with D possibly TRBD2 on 6 matching bases. This TCR came from a woman between 50 and 59 years old in good health and CMV-seropositive. Specimen: PBMCs. The chain's CDR3 is CAWSIIGGDTQYF. CDR3 DNA: TGTGCCTGGAGTATTATCGGGGGAGATACGCAGTATTTT.